Listed below are T cell receptor beta chains from one sample, sequenced in a study of blood T cell repertoires in COVID-19. TCRdb's copy holds only in-frame clones and misses some; the assay was immunoSEQ multiplex PCR. The sample contains fewer than 200,000 clones, over 75% of which appear only once. Sequencing input: PBMCs or T cells enriched from blood (not recorded which). The receptor set was obtained from a woman in her late teens or twenties who had recovered from COVID-19. Each CDR3 is given with its conserved first and last residue. The D gene is left open where the match is weak. Clone size is shown for a subset of rows, as once, few, many or a class of expanded clone.

j_call clone_size d_call v_call cdr3_aa cdr3_nt
TRBJ2-1 - TRBD1 TRBV5-1 CASSSTGGAFNEQFF TGCGCCAGCAGCTCGACAGGGGGCGCATTCAATGAGCAGTTCTTC
TRBJ2-7 - TRBD1 TRBV25-1 CASRRQGTSYEQYF TGTGCCAGCAGGAGACAGGGGACCTCCTACGAGCAGTACTTC
TRBJ2-1 - - TRBV2 CASRKFDSREQFF TGTGCCAGCAGAAAATTCGACTCCCGGGAGCAGTTCTTC
TRBJ2-7 few - TRBV29-1 CSVTGTKNGGSAWQYF TGCAGCGTTACCGGGACGAAAAATGGGGGGTCGGCGTGGCAGTACTTC
TRBJ1-6 - - TRBV28 CASSPTDSSYNSPLHF TGTGCCAGCAGTCCGACAGACAGCTCCTATAATTCACCCCTCCACTTT
TRBJ2-1 once - TRBV3-1/TRBV3-2 CASSQEDYYNEQFF TGTGCCAGCAGCCAAGAGGACTACTACAATGAGCAGTTCTTC
TRBJ2-7 - - TRBV13 CASSSLVTLYEQYF TGTGCCAGCAGCTCTCTCGTGACACTCTACGAGCAGTACTTC
TRBJ2-2 - TRBD2 TRBV3-1/TRBV3-2 CASSFNSGGVTGELFF TGTGCCAGCAGCTTCAATAGCGGGGGGGTTACCGGGGAGCTGTTTTTT
TRBJ2-3 - - TRBV2 CASRVGGWQYF TGTGCCAGCAGGGTTGGGGGGTGGCAGTATTTT
TRBJ1-1 - - TRBV12-3/TRBV12-4 CASSLYQGNLAFF TGTGCCAGCAGTTTATACCAGGGCAATTTGGCTTTCTTT
TRBJ2-7 - TRBD2 TRBV5-1 CASSLSGGGYEQYF TGCGCCAGCAGCCTAAGCGGGGGCGGTTACGAGCAGTACTTC
TRBJ2-2 - TRBD1 TRBV19 CASMDRGNTGELFF TGTGCCAGTATGGACAGGGGGAACACCGGGGAGCTGTTTTTT